The sequence of this T cell receptor (beta chain) was determined in a study of cytomegalovirus exposure and HLA in healthy donors. About the research overall: Earlier, 95 million to 140 million unique TCR beta sequences were recovered from roughly 200 million T cells by an analysis. Findings of the study overall: A later analysis reported that several of the most significant clusters appeared to be linked to common viral pathogens, among them Epstein-Barr virus.

Concerning this clone itself: Its antigen is unidentified.

The primer mix had 60 Vbeta and 13 Jbeta primers. Original methodology: Later work found around 72 million unique TCR beta chains, with about 10 million shared. Generated by immunoSEQ multiplex PCR, the TCRdb table keeps only in-frame clones and is missing some. The DNA was the basis for D and trimming; V, J and clone size are from that table. This sample has 110,000 to 150,000 clones, with about 80% found just once. The sample was PBMCs. This TCR came from a male donor in good health and CMV-seronegative.

In DNA, the CDR3 is TGTGCCAGCAGCCGGGGGGGGGCAAATTCACCCCTCCACTTT. It codes for CASSRGGANSPLHF. V usage is TRBV27 and J usage is TRBJ1-6, with a weak D call TRBD1 (6 bases). The CDR3 is 14 amino acids. V lost 6 bases, J lost 7 bases, and 13 bases lay in between. Germline V CDR1 and CDR2: MNHEY, SMNVEV (reference sequence).